Below, 18 T cell receptor beta chains from the same sample are listed, as sequenced in a study of blood T cell repertoires in COVID-19. Profiled with immunoSEQ multiplex PCR; TCRdb holds only in-frame clones, not every one. The top ten clones hold roughly 8% of a sample with 130,000 to 150,000 clones, around 85% of them seen once. The sample taken for sequencing was peripheral blood. The receptor source for this set is a woman aged 55-69 years with COVID-19, enrolled during active disease.

This chain links TRBV11-2 with TRBJ1-2; 7 bases align to TRBD1. V was clipped by 5 bases and J by 8 bases; unmatched bases: 14. The CDR3 extends over 15 amino acids. CDR1 and CDR2 from the germline V gene are SGHAT and FQNNGV. The CDR3 region has the DNA TGTGCCAGCAGCCTGAGCAGGGGGATGTGGCGCGGCTACACCTTC. Amino acid sequence: CASSLSRGMWRGYTF.

This clone was counted a single time. This chain uses TRBV25-1 with TRBJ2-1; possible D gene TRBD1, 5 bases. Germline-derived CDR1 and CDR2 are MGHDK and SYGVNS. V was pared by 3 bases and J by 8 bases, with 11 bases between. The CDR3 covers 13 residues. CDR3 sequence (DNA): TGTGCCAGCAGTGAGTTCAGGGTGGATGAGCAGTTCTTC. Translated, it gives CASSEFRVDEQFF.

This chain uses TRBV3-1 (or the pseudogene TRBV3-2) with TRBJ1-5; D is unresolved. Deletions cut 0 bases from V and 5 bases from J, with 5 bases between. The CDR3 is 13 amino acids. Looked up from germline, CDR1 is LGHDT and CDR2 is YNNKEL (reference sequence). The CDR3 region has the DNA TGTGCCAGCAGCCAAGATCCGGATCAGCCCCAGCATTTT. Protein product: CASSQDPDQPQHF.

The chain carries TRBV12-3 or TRBV12-4 and TRBJ2-7; TRBD1 might be the D (6 bases). The germline V and J ends were trimmed by 10 bases and 1 base, with 14 bases remaining between them. CDR3 length equals 13 residues. CDR3 coding DNA: TGTGCCACCGCACAGGGAAATTCCTACGAGCAGTACTTC. This codes for CATAQGNSYEQYF.

The count of this clone is one. J is TRBJ2-3 and V is TRBV5-4, with D unclear. Germline CDR1 is SGHNT and CDR2 is YYREEE (reference sequence). V gave up 0 bases and J gave up 2 bases, with 10 bases separating them. The CDR3 has 15 amino acids. CDR3: CASSLDLGNTDTQYF. DNA of the CDR3: TGTGCCAGCAGCTTGGACCTAGGAAACACAGATACGCAGTATTTT. Looking up the rest from reference TRBV5-4 and TRBJ2-3 gives the full variable domain: ETGVTQSPTHLIKTRGQQVTLRCSSQSGHNTVSWYQQALGQGPQFIFQYYREEENGRGNFPPRFSGLQFPNYSSELNVNALELDDSALYLCASSLDLGNTDTQYFGPGTRLTVL.

J is TRBJ2-1 and V is TRBV6-1; possibly TRBD2 for D (5 bases). The V gene lost 4 bases and the J gene lost 3 bases, with 16 bases spanning the gap. This CDR3 region has 16 residues. The germline gives CDR1 MNHNS, CDR2 SASEGT. The CDR3 is CASSGTSLAIYNEQFF. The CDR3 coding sequence is TGTGCCAGCAGTGGGACTTCCCTAGCTATCTACAATGAGCAGTTCTTC.

For the CDR3, the DNA is TGCGCCAGCAGCCAAGATGCCAGGAGGAGCAATCAGCCCCAGCATTTT. Residues: CASSQDARRSNQPQHF. V is TRBV4-3 and J is TRBJ1-5, with no clear D. The germline CDR1 and CDR2 sequences are LGHNA and YSLEER. The CDR3 contains 16 residues. Trimming took off 0 bases at V and 1 base at J, with 10 bases between the two ends.

This clone turned up a few times. The chain combines TRBV14 with TRBJ2-6; TRBD1 might be the D (6 bases). Germline CDR1 and CDR2: SGHDN and FVKESK. Trimming shortened V by 5 bases and J by 1 base, and 9 bases separated the two germline ends. The CDR3 consists of 15 residues. The CDR3: CASSYRESGANVLTF. The CDR3 bases are TGTGCCAGCAGCTACAGGGAATCTGGGGCCAACGTCCTGACTTTC. Together with reference TRBV14 and TRBJ2-6, the CDR3 gives the full variable domain: EAGVTQFPSHSVIEKGQTVTLRCDPISGHDNLYWYRRVMGKEIKFLLHFVKESKQDESGMPNNRFLAERTGGTYSTLKVQPAELEDSGVYFCASSYRESGANVLTFGAGSRLTVL.

V and J are TRBV7-3 and TRBJ2-1; TRBD2 matches at 13 bases. The CDR3 runs to 15 residues. CDR1 is SGHTA, CDR2 FQGTGA, per germline. Trimming cost V 4 bases and J 9 bases; bases outside gene matches: 6. The CDR3 sequence: CASSSQTSGGSEQFF. The CDR3 DNA reads as TGTGCCAGCAGCTCCCAGACTAGCGGGGGGTCTGAGCAGTTCTTC.

The chain uses TRBV24-1 and TRBJ2-1; 10 nucleotides align to TRBD1. Unmatched junction bases numbered 7, after V lost 5 bases and J lost 1 base. The CDR3 has 17 amino acids. Germline V gene lookup returns CDR1 KGHDR and CDR2 SFDVKD. CDR3 in DNA: TGTGCCACCAGTGGGGAGACAGGGGGCGAATCCTACAATGAGCAGTTCTTC. This translates into CATSGETGGESYNEQFF.

The rearrangement uses TRBV9 and TRBJ1-3, with a possible D match to TRBD1 (6 bases). The CDR3 has 17 amino acids. Looked up from germline, CDR1 is SGDLS and CDR2 is YYNGEE. V dropped 3 bases and J dropped 7 bases, with 23 bases sitting between them. The CDR3 sequence: CASSGLRPGHYGNTIYF. CDR3 in DNA: TGTGCCAGCAGCGGACTCAGACCGGGACATTATGGGAACACCATATATTTT.

The chain has TRBV3-1 (or the pseudogene TRBV3-2) and TRBJ2-2, with 13 positions matching TRBD2. The CDR3 is made up of 18 amino acids. Losses at the gene ends were 2 bases for V and 5 bases for J; bases not matched to a gene: 8. Germline CDR1 and CDR2: LGHDT and YNNKEL (reference sequence). Here the CDR3 DNA reads TGTGCCAGCAGCCAATGGATCTGGACTAGCGGGGGAACCGGGGAGCTGTTTTTT. Translated: CASSQWIWTSGGTGELFF.

The rearrangement joins TRBV5-1 to TRBJ2-3, with 8 bases fitting TRBD2. The germline V gene encodes CDR1 SGHRS and CDR2 YFSETQ. Losses at the gene ends were 5 bases for V and 2 bases for J; bases not matched to a gene: 10. The CDR3 consists of 16 residues. CDR3 in DNA: TGCGCCAGCAGATCCTTGGGCGGGGGGCTCACAGATACGCAGTATTTT. Translated, it gives CASRSLGGGLTDTQYF.

The chain combines TRBV12-5 with TRBJ2-1; D perhaps matches TRBD2 (6 bases). Germline V gene data show CDR1 as LGHNT and CDR2 as FRNRAP. Deletions cut 5 bases from V and 7 bases from J, with 15 bases between. The CDR3 is 14 amino acids. CDR3 loop: CASGARGQVNEQFF. Written as DNA, the CDR3 is TGTGCTAGTGGTGCGCGGGGCCAGGTGAATGAGCAGTTCTTC.

The chain is built from TRBV11-2 and TRBJ2-7; maybe TRBD1 (5 bases). The CDR3 covers 14 residues. The germline CDR1 and CDR2 sequences are SGHAT and FQNNGV. V dropped 5 bases and J dropped 3 bases, with 14 bases sitting between them. This CDR3 is CASSTDTTDYEQYF. CDR3 nucleotides: TGTGCCAGCAGCACGGACACTACCGACTACGAGCAGTACTTC.

This clone was seen more than once but under ten times. The chain links TRBV9 to TRBJ2-2, with a weak D call TRBD2 (5 bases). This CDR3 is built from 13 residues. From germline, CDR1 is SGDLS and CDR2 YYNGEE. V gave up 1 base and J gave up 5 bases, with 6 bases separating them. The CDR3 spells CASSVRGTGELFF. DNA of the CDR3: TGTGCCAGCAGCGTACGCGGGACCGGGGAGCTGTTTTTT.

This clone was detected only once. The V and J genes are TRBV11-2 and TRBJ1-1; D call uncertain. Germline-derived CDR1 and CDR2 are SGHAT and FQNNGV. V dropped 7 bases and J dropped 3 bases, with 9 bases sitting between them. This CDR3 spans 12 amino acids. This CDR3 reads CASTPSDTEAFF. The CDR3 DNA sequence: TGTGCCAGCACCCCCAGTGACACTGAAGCTTTCTTT.

On this clone: Other DNA sequences from this sample encode an identical CDR3 as well. This rearrangement joins TRBV5-1 to TRBJ1-1; D ambiguous. The CDR3 totals 14 residues. Germline V lookup: CDR1 SGHRS, CDR2 YFSETQ. Trimming took off 0 bases at V and 0 bases at J, with 6 bases between the two ends. The chain's CDR3 is CASSLDRVNTEAFF. DNA of the CDR3: TGCGCCAGCAGCTTGGACAGAGTGAACACTGAAGCTTTCTTT.